Below, 27 T cell receptor beta chains from the same sample are listed, as sequenced in a study of cytomegalovirus exposure and HLA in healthy donors. Vbeta (60) and Jbeta (13) primers were used in the PCR. The repertoire was sequenced with immunoSEQ multiplex PCR; TCRdb's copy has only in-frame clones and lacks some. The sample consists of about 160,000 clones, 75% to 85% of them appearing once. The sample comprised PBMCs. The receptor source for this set is a man aged 45-65 years in good health and CMV-seropositive.

The chain couples TRBV6-5 to TRBJ1-1, with unresolved D. The CDR3 totals 14 residues. Germline values: CDR1 MNHEY, CDR2 SVGAGI. V gave up 2 bases and J gave up 6 bases, with 13 bases separating them. CDR3 residues: CASSYDLRQPEAFF. As DNA, the CDR3 is TGTGCCAGCAGTTACGACCTGAGACAACCTGAAGCTTTCTTT.

The rearrangement uses TRBV6-5 and TRBJ1-6; unclear D gene. This CDR3 comprises 14 residues. Germline lookup yields CDR1 MNHEY and CDR2 SVGAGI. The ends were cut back, 3 bases at V and 8 bases at J, with 11 bases in the middle. CDR3 loop: CASSYNLAYSPLHF. CDR3 DNA: TGTGCCAGCAGTTATAACCTGGCATATTCACCCCTCCACTTT.

V is TRBV5-4 and J is TRBJ2-3; a possible D gene is TRBD2 (5 bases). V dropped 4 bases and J dropped 0 bases, with 9 bases sitting between them. Germline V CDR1 and CDR2: SGHNT, YYREEE (reference sequence). CDR3 size: 14 residues. In DNA form, the CDR3 reads TGTGCCAGCAGCACCGGACTGAGCACAGATACGCAGTATTTT. This codes for CASSTGLSTDTQYF.

The CDR3 region is CASSLGTSGRARDTQYF. CDR3 in DNA: TGCGCCAGCAGCTTGGGGACTAGCGGGAGGGCCAGGGATACGCAGTATTTT. V is TRBV5-1 and J is TRBJ2-3, with 15 bases that match TRBD2. Germline CDR1 and CDR2: SGHRS and YFSETQ. The CDR3 length is 17 residues. V shed 0 bases and J 6 bases; nucleotides not matched to a gene: 5. The full variable domain, completed using reference TRBV5-1 and TRBJ2-3, is KAGVTQTPRYLIKTRGQQVTLSCSPISGHRSVSWYQQTPGQGLQFLFEYFSETQRNKGNFPGRFSGRQFSNSRSEMNVSTLELGDSALYLCASSLGTSGRARDTQYFGPGTRLTVL.

The chain couples TRBV11-3 to TRBJ2-1; 14 nucleotides agree with TRBD2. The V gene's germline CDR1 is SGHNT and CDR2 YENEEA. The CDR3 is 16 residues long. V lost 8 bases to trimming and J lost 8 bases; unmatched junction nucleotides: 11. In nucleotides, the CDR3 is TGTGCCAGCGAGAGTACCGGGACTAGCGGGAGTTATGAGCAGTTCTTC. Translated: CASESTGTSGSYEQFF.

This rearrangement joins TRBV19 to TRBJ1-2; D may be TRBD1 (5 bases). This CDR3 is 14 amino acids long. The ends were cut back, 5 bases at V and 4 bases at J, with 14 bases in the middle. Per the germline V gene, CDR1 is LNHDA and CDR2 is SQIVND (reference sequence). The CDR3 sequence is CASSPAADSYGYTF. The CDR3 DNA follows: TGTGCCAGTAGTCCTGCTGCCGACAGCTATGGCTACACCTTC.

The genes are TRBV27 and TRBJ2-7; D may be TRBD2 (6 bases). Germline lookup yields CDR1 MNHEY and CDR2 SMNVEV (reference sequence). V lost 2 bases and J 3 bases, leaving 8 bases between the germline ends. The CDR3 is made up of 13 amino acids. The CDR3 sequence is CASSLGSGYEQYV. CDR3 sequence (DNA): TGTGCCAGCAGTTTAGGTAGCGGCTACGAGCAGTACGTC.

This clone was recorded once. The rearrangement uses TRBV19 and TRBJ1-2; D is perhaps TRBD1 (5 bases). Germline CDR1 LNHDA, CDR2 SQIVND (reference sequence). The CDR3 is 15 amino acids. V shed 1 base and J shed 1 base, with 10 bases lying between them. The CDR3 sequence: CASSIGGHLNYGYTF. CDR3 sequence (DNA): TGTGCCAGTAGTATAGGCGGACACCTTAACTATGGCTACACCTTC.

J is TRBJ2-1 and V is TRBV6-6; TRBD2 might be the D (6 bases). Germline CDR1 reads MNHNY; CDR2 reads SVGAGI (reference sequence). V was shortened by 7 bases and J by 7 bases, with 20 bases between the two germline ends. The CDR3 has 15 amino acids. The CDR3 DNA sequence: TGTGCCAGCATCGGGGGACTTCGAACTAGGAATGAGCAGTTCTTC. This gives the protein CASIGGLRTRNEQFF.

The chain uses TRBV21-1 and TRBJ2-7; the table gives TRBD1 as D, unverified against the DNA. TRBV21-1 is labeled a pseudogene. The CDR3 is made up of 17 amino acids. DNA for the CDR3: TGTGCCAGCAGCAAAGCCAAAGGGGACAGGGGGCGATACGAGCAGTACGTC. This gives the protein CASSKAKGDRGRYEQYV.

The rearrangement joins TRBV6-6 to TRBJ2-3; D is unclear. The CDR3 extends over 13 amino acids. The V gene's germline CDR1 is MNHNY and CDR2 SVGAGI (reference sequence). The V gene lost 3 bases and the J gene lost 1 base, with 5 bases spanning the gap. The DNA for the CDR3 is TGTGCCAGCAGTTATGTAGGCACAGATACGCAGTATTTT. It translates to CASSYVGTDTQYF.

The chain has TRBV6-4 and TRBJ2-2; 8 nucleotides agree with TRBD1. Germline V gene sequence: CDR1 MRHNA, CDR2 SNTAGT. The CDR3 has 14 amino acids. V trimming: 5 bases; J trimming: 8 bases; junction bases outside the gene matches: 7. The CDR3, as DNA: TGTGCCAGCAGTCAGATGCAGGGGGCAGGGGAGCTGTTTTTT. It encodes CASSQMQGAGELFF.

The V and J genes are TRBV4-2 and TRBJ2-1, with 7 bases fitting TRBD2. CDR1 is LGHNA, CDR2 YNFKEQ, per germline. This CDR3 has 17 amino acids. Trimming cost V 0 bases and J 3 bases; bases outside gene matches: 8. CDR3 in amino acids: CASSQESAGRVYNEQFF. In DNA form, the CDR3 reads TGTGCCAGCAGCCAAGAGTCAGCGGGGAGGGTCTACAATGAGCAGTTCTTC.

The chain recombines TRBV6-5 with TRBJ1-2, with D possibly being TRBD1 (5 bases). Germline values: CDR1 MNHEY, CDR2 SVGAGI. This CDR3 has 13 amino acids. Trimming took off 7 bases at V and 7 bases at J, with 16 bases between the two ends. The CDR3 is CASMNAGRSGYTF. As DNA, the CDR3 is TGTGCCAGCATGAACGCAGGGAGGAGTGGCTACACCTTC.

The chain couples TRBV6-1 to TRBJ1-2; 12 bases map to TRBD1. Trimming at V came to 4 bases and at J to 4 bases, leaving 10 bases not matched to a gene. This CDR3 is built from 17 residues. Germline values: CDR1 MNHNS, CDR2 SASEGT. CDR3 in DNA: TGTGCCAGCAGTGGGGGACAGGGGGCATATCCAGGCTATGGCTACACCTTC. This gives the protein CASSGGQGAYPGYGYTF.

The genes are TRBV7-8 and TRBJ1-1, with D uncertain. Germline V gives CDR1 SGHVS, CDR2 FQNEAQ. V lost 1 base to trimming and J lost 1 base, with 4 bases between them. The CDR3 sequence is 13 residues long. The CDR3 here is CASSLVANTEAFF. DNA for the CDR3: TGTGCCAGCAGCTTAGTGGCGAACACTGAAGCTTTCTTT.

The gene calls are TRBV27 and TRBJ2-2; D remains ambiguous. This CDR3 region has 15 residues. Germline CDR1 is MNHEY and CDR2 is SMNVEV (reference sequence). V dropped 5 bases and J dropped 4 bases, with 14 bases sitting between them. This CDR3 is CASSLHRVPTGELFF. CDR3 sequence (DNA): TGTGCCAGCAGTCTTCATCGGGTGCCCACCGGGGAGCTGTTTTTT.

The chain joins TRBV19 to TRBJ1-2; perhaps TRBD1 as D (6 bases). Germline values: CDR1 LNHDA, CDR2 SQIVND (reference sequence). With 6 bases removed from V and 4 bases from J, the gap between germline ends came to 15 bases. The CDR3 totals 14 residues. The CDR3 reads CASRSPGDAYGYTF. DNA for the CDR3: TGTGCCAGTAGATCCCCAGGGGACGCCTATGGCTACACCTTC.

This chain links TRBV19 with TRBJ2-2; D ambiguous. The germline V gene encodes CDR1 LNHDA and CDR2 SQIVND (reference sequence). This CDR3 region has 11 residues. The germline V and J ends were trimmed by 5 bases and 7 bases, with 5 bases remaining between them. CDR3 coding DNA: TGTGCCAGTAGTTGGAGCGGGGAGCTGTTTTTT. As protein: CASSWSGELFF. Combining the CDR3 with reference TRBV19 and TRBJ2-2 gives the whole variable domain DGGITQSPKYLFRKEGQNVTLSCEQNLNHDAMYWYRQDPGQGLRLIYYSQIVNDFQKGDIAEGYSVSREKKESFPLTVTSAQKNPTAFYLCASSWSGELFFGEGSRLTVL.

V is TRBV19 and J is TRBJ1-1; no firm D call. The CDR3 loop spans 14 amino acids. The germline gives CDR1 LNHDA, CDR2 SQIVND (reference sequence). V lost 3 bases, J lost 0 bases, and 8 bases lay in between. CDR3: CASSMPGLNTEAFF. The CDR3 DNA reads as TGTGCCAGTAGTATGCCGGGGTTGAACACTGAAGCTTTCTTT.

This clone came up a few times. This rearrangement joins TRBV6-6 to TRBJ2-5; maybe TRBD2 (5 bases). Germline V gene sequence: CDR1 MNHNY, CDR2 SVGAGI (reference sequence). The germline V and J ends were trimmed by 1 base and 5 bases, with 5 bases remaining between them. The CDR3 has 12 residues. The CDR3 region has the DNA TGTGCCAGCAGTTACTTAGCGGAGACCCAGTACTTC. Protein sequence: CASSYLAETQYF.

This chain links TRBV14 with TRBJ2-5; no firm D call. The CDR3 sequence is 15 residues long. The V and J ends lost 0 bases and 7 bases respectively, with 15 bases between them. Germline CDR1 and CDR2: SGHDN and FVKESK. CDR3 residues: CASSQEAQTSGTQYF. The CDR3 DNA reads TGTGCCAGCAGCCAAGAAGCCCAGACAAGTGGGACCCAGTACTTC. Supplemented by reference TRBV14 and TRBJ2-5, the full variable domain reads EAGVTQFPSHSVIEKGQTVTLRCDPISGHDNLYWYRRVMGKEIKFLLHFVKESKQDESGMPNNRFLAERTGGTYSTLKVQPAELEDSGVYFCASSQEAQTSGTQYFGPGTRLLVL.

This chain joins TRBV2 and TRBJ1-1; a possible D gene is TRBD1 (5 bases). Trimming took off 6 bases at V and 4 bases at J, with 12 bases between the two ends. The CDR3 loop spans 13 amino acids. Germline CDR1 and CDR2: SNHLY and FYNNEI. The CDR3 is CASRPRTTTEAFF. The CDR3 nucleotides are TGTGCCAGCAGACCTCGGACAACCACTGAAGCTTTCTTT.

This clone occurred once. CDR3 nucleotide sequence: TGTGCCAGATTGTCGGACAGGGGCTTCTATGGCTACACCTTC. The encoded protein is CARLSDRGFYGYTF. The V call is TRBV2, the J call TRBJ1-2, with 9 bases that match TRBD1. The germline V gene encodes CDR1 SNHLY and CDR2 FYNNEI. The CDR3 covers 14 residues. V lost 9 bases to trimming and J lost 4 bases; unmatched junction nucleotides: 9.

V usage is TRBV10-3 and J usage is TRBJ1-1, with 9 bases that match TRBD1. The CDR3 length is 16 residues. Germline CDR1 and CDR2: ENHRY and SYGVKD. Germline trimming cut 3 bases from V and 2 bases from J; bases unmatched to any gene: 7. The CDR3 coding sequence is TGTGCCATCAGTGATGGACAGGGGTTCGGAAACACTGAAGCTTTCTTT. It translates to CAISDGQGFGNTEAFF.

The chain carries TRBV19 and TRBJ1-5; no clear D gene. This CDR3 is 13 amino acids long. Germline V lookup: CDR1 LNHDA, CDR2 SQIVND (reference sequence). V lost 5 bases and J lost 9, with 14 bases in between. The CDR3 nucleotides are TGTGCCAGTAGTGCCAATGTCAACTGGCCCCAGCATTTT. It is translated as CASSANVNWPQHF.

The gene calls are TRBV27 and TRBJ1-5; 7 bases agree with TRBD1. J lost 0 bases, V lost 3 bases, and 8 bases had no gene match. The CDR3 is 17 amino acids. Germline values: CDR1 MNHEY, CDR2 SMNVEV (reference sequence). The CDR3 DNA is TGTGCCAGCAGTTTTACAGGGGCGCCCTATAGCAATCAGCCCCAGCATTTT. Amino acid sequence: CASSFTGAPYSNQPQHF.